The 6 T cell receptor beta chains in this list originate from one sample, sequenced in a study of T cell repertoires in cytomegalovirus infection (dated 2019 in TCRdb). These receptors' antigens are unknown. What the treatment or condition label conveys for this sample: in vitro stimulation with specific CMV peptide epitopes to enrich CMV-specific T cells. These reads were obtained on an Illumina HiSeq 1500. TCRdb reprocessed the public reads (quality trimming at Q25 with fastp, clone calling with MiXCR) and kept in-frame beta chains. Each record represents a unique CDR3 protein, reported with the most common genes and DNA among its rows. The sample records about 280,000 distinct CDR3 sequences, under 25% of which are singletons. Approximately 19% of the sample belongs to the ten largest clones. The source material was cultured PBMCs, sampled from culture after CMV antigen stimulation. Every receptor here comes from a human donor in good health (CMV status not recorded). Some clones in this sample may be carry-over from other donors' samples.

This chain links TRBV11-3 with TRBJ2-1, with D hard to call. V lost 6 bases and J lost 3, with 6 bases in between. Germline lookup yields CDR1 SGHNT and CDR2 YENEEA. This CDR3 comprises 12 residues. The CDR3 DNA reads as TGTGCCAGCAGGAGTAACTACAATGAGCAGTTCTTC. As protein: CASRSNYNEQFF.

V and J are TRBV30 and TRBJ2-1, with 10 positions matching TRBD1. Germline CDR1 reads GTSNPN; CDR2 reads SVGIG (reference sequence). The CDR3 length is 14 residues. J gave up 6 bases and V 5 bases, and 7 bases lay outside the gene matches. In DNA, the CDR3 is TGTGCCTGGTACCGGGACAGGGGCGGCAATGAGCAGTTCTTC. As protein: CAWYRDRGGNEQFF.

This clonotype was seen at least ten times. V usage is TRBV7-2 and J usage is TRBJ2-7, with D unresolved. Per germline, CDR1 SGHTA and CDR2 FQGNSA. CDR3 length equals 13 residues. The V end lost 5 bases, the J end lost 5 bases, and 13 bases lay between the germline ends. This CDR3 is CASSLPVADEQYF. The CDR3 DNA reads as TGTGCCAGCAGCCTCCCTGTTGCAGACGAGCAGTACTTC. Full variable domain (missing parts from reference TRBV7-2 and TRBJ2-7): GAGVSQSPSNKVTEKGKDVELRCDPISGHTALYWYRQSLGQGLEFLIYFQGNSAPDKSGLPSDRFSAERTGGSVSTLTIQRTQQEDSAVYLCASSLPVADEQYFGPGTRLTVT.

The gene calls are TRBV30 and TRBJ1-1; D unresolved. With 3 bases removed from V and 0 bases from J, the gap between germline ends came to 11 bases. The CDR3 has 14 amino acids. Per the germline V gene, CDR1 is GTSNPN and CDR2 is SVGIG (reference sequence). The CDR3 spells CAWSRHAMNTEAFF. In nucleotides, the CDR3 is TGTGCCTGGAGCCGACACGCTATGAACACTGAAGCTTTCTTT.

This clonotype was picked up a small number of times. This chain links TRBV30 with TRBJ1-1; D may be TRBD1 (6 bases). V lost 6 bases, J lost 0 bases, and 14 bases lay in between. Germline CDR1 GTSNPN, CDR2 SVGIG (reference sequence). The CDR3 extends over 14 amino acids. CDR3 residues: CACDPGAVNTEAFF. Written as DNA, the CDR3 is TGTGCCTGCGATCCGGGGGCGGTGAACACTGAAGCTTTCTTT.

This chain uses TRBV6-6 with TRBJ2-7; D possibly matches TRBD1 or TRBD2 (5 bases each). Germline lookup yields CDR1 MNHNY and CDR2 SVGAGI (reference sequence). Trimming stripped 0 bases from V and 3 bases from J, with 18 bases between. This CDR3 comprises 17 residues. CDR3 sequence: CASSYSIVRGDLYEQYF. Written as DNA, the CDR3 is TGTGCCAGCAGTTACTCCATAGTGAGGGGTGACCTCTACGAGCAGTACTTC.